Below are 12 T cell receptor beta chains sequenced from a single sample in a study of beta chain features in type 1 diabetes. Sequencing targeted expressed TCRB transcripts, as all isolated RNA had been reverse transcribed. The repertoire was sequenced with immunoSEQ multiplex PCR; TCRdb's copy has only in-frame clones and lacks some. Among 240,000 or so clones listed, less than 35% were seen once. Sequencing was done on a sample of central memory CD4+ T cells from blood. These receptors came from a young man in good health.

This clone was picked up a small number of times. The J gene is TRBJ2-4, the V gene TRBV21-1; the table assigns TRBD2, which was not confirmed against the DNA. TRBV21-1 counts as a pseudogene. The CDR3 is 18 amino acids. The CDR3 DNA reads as TGTGCCAGCAGCAACCCCGGCAGACTAATATCAGCCAAAAACATTCAGTACTTC. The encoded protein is CASSNPGRLISAKNIQYF.

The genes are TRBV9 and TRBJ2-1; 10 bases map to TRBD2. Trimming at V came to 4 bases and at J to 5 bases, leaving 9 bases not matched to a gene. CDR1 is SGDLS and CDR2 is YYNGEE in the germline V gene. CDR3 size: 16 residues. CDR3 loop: CASSPGLAVIHNEQFF. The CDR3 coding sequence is TGTGCCAGCAGCCCAGGACTAGCGGTTATACACAATGAGCAGTTCTTC.

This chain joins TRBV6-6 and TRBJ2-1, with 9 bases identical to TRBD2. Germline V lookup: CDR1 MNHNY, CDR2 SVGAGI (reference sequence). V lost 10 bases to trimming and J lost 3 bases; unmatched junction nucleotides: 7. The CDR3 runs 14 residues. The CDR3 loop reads CATQTSGNYNEQFF. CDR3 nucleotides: TGTGCCACCCAGACTAGCGGAAACTACAATGAGCAGTTCTTC.

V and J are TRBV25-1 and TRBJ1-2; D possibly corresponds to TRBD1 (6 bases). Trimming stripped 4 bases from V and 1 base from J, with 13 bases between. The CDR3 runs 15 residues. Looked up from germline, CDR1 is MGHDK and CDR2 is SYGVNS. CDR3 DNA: TGTGCCAGCAGTGGGGTGACAGGCGGTAACTATGGCTACACCTTC. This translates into CASSGVTGGNYGYTF.

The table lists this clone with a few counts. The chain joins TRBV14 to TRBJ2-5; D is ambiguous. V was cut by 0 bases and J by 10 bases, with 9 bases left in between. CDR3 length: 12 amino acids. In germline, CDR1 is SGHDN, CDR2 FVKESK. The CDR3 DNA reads TGTGCCAGCAGCCAAGAGGGGAAGATCCAGTACTTC. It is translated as CASSQEGKIQYF.

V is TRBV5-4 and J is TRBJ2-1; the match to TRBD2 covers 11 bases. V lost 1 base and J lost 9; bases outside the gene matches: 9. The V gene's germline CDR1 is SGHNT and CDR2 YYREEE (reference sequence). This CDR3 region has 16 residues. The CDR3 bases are TGTGCCAGCAGCTTGAATAGCGGGAGGGCTGATACTGAGCAGTTCTTC. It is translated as CASSLNSGRADTEQFF.

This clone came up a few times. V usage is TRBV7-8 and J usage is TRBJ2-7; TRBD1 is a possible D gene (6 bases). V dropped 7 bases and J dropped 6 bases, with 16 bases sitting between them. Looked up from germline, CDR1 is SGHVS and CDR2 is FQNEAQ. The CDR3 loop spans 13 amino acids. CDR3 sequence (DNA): TGTGCCAGCACGTTGGCAGGGGCCTCCGAGCAGTACTTC. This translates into CASTLAGASEQYF.

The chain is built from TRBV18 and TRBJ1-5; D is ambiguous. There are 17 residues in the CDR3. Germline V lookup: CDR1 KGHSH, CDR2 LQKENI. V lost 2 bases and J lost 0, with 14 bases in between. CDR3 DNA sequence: TGTGCCAGCTCACCAGGAATTCCGGGGTCTAGCAATCAGCCCCAGCATTTT. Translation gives CASSPGIPGSSNQPQHF.

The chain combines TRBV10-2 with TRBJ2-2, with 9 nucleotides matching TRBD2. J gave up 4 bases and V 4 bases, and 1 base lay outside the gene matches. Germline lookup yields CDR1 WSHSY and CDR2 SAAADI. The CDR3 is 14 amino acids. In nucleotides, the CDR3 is TGCGCCAGCAGTGGGCGGGAGGGCACCGGGGAGCTGTTTTTT. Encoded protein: CASSGREGTGELFF.

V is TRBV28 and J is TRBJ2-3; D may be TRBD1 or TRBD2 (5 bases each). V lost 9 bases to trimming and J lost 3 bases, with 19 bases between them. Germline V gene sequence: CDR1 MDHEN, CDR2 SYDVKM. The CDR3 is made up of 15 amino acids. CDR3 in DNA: TGTGCCAGTTCCCCCGGGACCGGACCGACAGATACGCAGTATTTT. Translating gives CASSPGTGPTDTQYF.

The CDR3 sequence: CASSSGQYGYTF. In nucleotides, the CDR3 is TGTGCCAGCAGCTCGGGACAGTATGGCTACACCTTC. The V gene is TRBV7-2, the J gene TRBJ1-2; 7 bases match TRBD1. Germline lookup yields CDR1 SGHTA and CDR2 FQGNSA. There are 12 residues in the CDR3. J was trimmed by 5 bases and V by 4 bases; bases with no gene match: 1. The entire variable domain, with the rest obtained from reference TRBV7-2 and TRBJ1-2, is as follows: GAGVSQSPSNKVTEKGKDVELRCDPISGHTALYWYRQSLGQGLEFLIYFQGNSAPDKSGLPSDRFSAERTGGSVSTLTIQRTQQEDSAVYLCASSSGQYGYTFGSGTRLTVV.

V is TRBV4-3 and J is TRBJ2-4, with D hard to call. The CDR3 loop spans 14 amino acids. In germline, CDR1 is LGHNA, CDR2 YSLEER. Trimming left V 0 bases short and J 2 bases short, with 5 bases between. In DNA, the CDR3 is TGCGCCAGCAGCCAAGAGCCAACCAAAAACATTCAGTACTTC. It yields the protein CASSQEPTKNIQYF.